Listed here are 26 T cell receptor beta chains from one sample, sequenced in a study of control samples from healthy donors and cancer patients. Only in-frame clones appear in the TCRdb table, and some are missing; sequencing was by immunoSEQ multiplex PCR. This table has fewer than 150,000 clones, about 93% appearing once. Sequenced input: blood. The source is a man aged 18 to 35 in good health.

This clone was seen only once. The chain employs TRBV5-6 and TRBJ2-5, with a tentative D call TRBD2 (7 bases). The CDR3 has 13 residues. The germline gives CDR1 SGHDT, CDR2 YYEEEE. V was trimmed by 2 bases and J by 5 bases, leaving 10 bases between them. The CDR3 region has the DNA TGTGCCAGCAGCTTCGGGGGGCCTGAGACCCAGTACTTC. Its translation is CASSFGGPETQYF.

This chain uses TRBV4-1 with TRBJ2-2, with D possibly matching TRBD1 (5 bases). Germline V gene data show CDR1 as MGHRA and CDR2 as YSYEKL. This CDR3 spans 16 amino acids. The ends were cut back, 1 base at V and 6 bases at J, with 15 bases in the middle. The CDR3 reads CASSQVLFVGPGELFF. In DNA form, the CDR3 reads TGCGCCAGCAGCCAAGTCTTGTTTGTGGGGCCCGGGGAGCTGTTTTTT.

The rearrangement links TRBV12-3 or TRBV12-4 to TRBJ1-4; unclear D gene. The CDR3 contains 10 residues. V was clipped by 6 bases and J by 9 bases, with 5 bases between them. CDR3 region: CASRPKKLFF. The CDR3 DNA reads TGTGCCAGCAGACCCAAAAAACTGTTTTTT.

The rearrangement links TRBV19 to TRBJ1-5, with 11 positions matching TRBD1. Germline V CDR1 and CDR2: LNHDA, SQIVND (reference sequence). The CDR3 is 14 residues long. J was trimmed by 7 bases and V by 5 bases; bases with no gene match: 4. The CDR3 sequence: CASSRDRGDQPQHF. CDR3 bases: TGTGCCAGTAGTCGGGACAGGGGGGACCAGCCCCAGCATTTT.

The chain combines TRBV5-1 with TRBJ2-4, with TRBD1 as a possible D gene (7 bases). This CDR3 has 14 amino acids. V gave up 1 base and J gave up 5 bases, with 10 bases separating them. Germline V gene sequence: CDR1 SGHRS, CDR2 YFSETQ. The chain's CDR3 is CASSLRRGENIQYF. The CDR3 nucleotides read TGCGCCAGCAGCTTGCGCAGGGGGGAAAACATTCAGTACTTC.

The V call is TRBV7-9, the J call TRBJ2-1; D is possibly TRBD1 (5 bases). This CDR3 has 13 amino acids. Germline lookup yields CDR1 SEHNR and CDR2 FQNEAQ (reference sequence). Trimming left V 5 bases short and J 5 bases short, with 10 bases between. The CDR3 bases are TGTGCCAGCAGCCTGACAGTCGACAATGAGCAGTTCTTC. Amino acids: CASSLTVDNEQFF.

In its sample, this clone was seen a few times. In DNA form, the CDR3 reads TGTGCCAGCAGTTACAAGGACAACAATGAGCAGTTCTTC. Protein product: CASSYKDNNEQFF. The gene calls are TRBV6-6 and TRBJ2-1; TRBD1 is a possible D gene (5 bases). Trimming stripped 2 bases from V and 5 bases from J, with 7 bases between. This CDR3 is built from 13 residues. Germline V lookup: CDR1 MNHNY, CDR2 SVGAGI (reference sequence).

The J gene is TRBJ1-4, the V gene TRBV7-9; D is perhaps TRBD1 (5 bases). Germline CDR1 SEHNR, CDR2 FQNEAQ (reference sequence). CDR3 length: 13 residues. V lost 1 base, J lost 7 bases, and 7 bases lay in between. The CDR3 reads CASSLGRAEKLFF. The CDR3 DNA is TGTGCCAGCAGCTTAGGCAGGGCTGAAAAACTGTTTTTT.

The chain couples TRBV7-8 to TRBJ2-3; D gene unclear. Germline V gene data show CDR1 as SGHVS and CDR2 as FQNEAQ. Trimming shortened V by 6 bases and J by 6 bases, and 16 bases separated the two germline ends. The CDR3 contains 14 residues. As DNA, the CDR3 is TGTGCCAGCAGTCATTCTGATCTGGGCGATACGCAGTATTTT. This gives the protein CASSHSDLGDTQYF.

J is TRBJ2-1 and V is TRBV12-3 or TRBV12-4; D remains ambiguous. CDR3 length: 12 amino acids. Trimming shortened V by 3 bases and J by 9 bases, and 9 bases separated the two germline ends. CDR3 sequence (DNA): TGTGCCAGCAGTTTCGGAGCTGGTGAGCAGTTCTTC. Encoded protein: CASSFGAGEQFF.

The chain joins TRBV29-1 to TRBJ1-2; D uncertain. Trimming took off 0 bases at V and 7 bases at J, with 15 bases between the two ends. CDR3 length: 14 residues. Germline-derived CDR1 and CDR2 are SQVTM and ANQGSEA. CDR3 in DNA: TGCAGCGTTGAAGATCATACGGGTCTGGCTGGCTACACCTTC. This gives the protein CSVEDHTGLAGYTF.

The chain carries TRBV4-1 and TRBJ2-3; D uncertain. Germline V gene sequence: CDR1 MGHRA, CDR2 YSYEKL. The V gene lost 1 base and the J gene lost 4 bases, with 12 bases spanning the gap. CDR3 length: 15 amino acids. CDR3 sequence (DNA): TGCGCCAGCAGCCAAGTTGCACAGAGTGCAGATACGCAGTATTTT. As protein: CASSQVAQSADTQYF.

The chain is built from TRBV29-1 and TRBJ1-1; TRBD1 aligns across 12 bases. The CDR3 consists of 12 residues. V trimming: 6 bases; J trimming: 10 bases; junction bases outside the gene matches: 6. Per germline, CDR1 SQVTM and CDR2 ANQGSEA. This CDR3 is CSVGDRGRGAFF. CDR3 nucleotides: TGCAGCGTAGGGGACAGGGGGCGTGGAGCTTTCTTT.

This clone was detected once. V is TRBV19 and J is TRBJ1-5, with D unclear. Germline assignment: CDR1 LNHDA and CDR2 SQIVND (reference sequence). The CDR3 is 14 amino acids. Between the trimmed V and J ends, which lost 7 bases and 4 bases, there was a span of 14 bases. The CDR3 coding sequence is TGTGCCAGTAACACTTGGGGAGGGAATCAGCCCCAGCATTTT. Translating it yields CASNTWGGNQPQHF.

The rearrangement uses TRBV7-3 and TRBJ2-1; 11 bases fit TRBD2. V lost 5 bases, J lost 8 bases, and 8 bases stayed unmatched. Germline V gene sequence: CDR1 SGHTA, CDR2 FQGTGA. The CDR3 extends over 15 amino acids. The CDR3 protein is CASSVTSGSIYEQFF. CDR3 coding DNA: TGTGCCAGCAGCGTCACTAGCGGGAGTATCTATGAGCAGTTCTTC.

The gene calls are TRBV29-1 and TRBJ2-1; TRBD1 matches at 8 bases. After removal of 5 bases from V and 8 bases from J, the junction contained 26 bases not matched to a gene. The CDR3 spans 19 residues. Germline V gene sequence: CDR1 SQVTM, CDR2 ANQGSEA. This CDR3 is CSVLLTAEGWWGQVDEQFF. CDR3 sequence (DNA): TGCAGCGTTTTACTAACGGCCGAGGGATGGTGGGGACAGGTCGATGAGCAGTTCTTC.

This chain joins TRBV19 and TRBJ1-4; 7 nucleotides align to TRBD1. The CDR3 is 15 residues long. Germline V gives CDR1 LNHDA, CDR2 SQIVND (reference sequence). Losses at the gene ends were 3 bases for V and 7 bases for J; bases not matched to a gene: 8. The CDR3 loop is CASSIGGTVGEKLFF. CDR3 in DNA: TGTGCCAGTAGTATTGGCGGGACAGTGGGTGAAAAACTGTTTTTT.

The chain joins TRBV25-1 to TRBJ1-6; D is perhaps TRBD1 (5 bases). With 2 bases removed from V and 3 bases from J, the gap between germline ends came to 5 bases. This CDR3 contains 14 residues. Germline V lookup: CDR1 MGHDK, CDR2 SYGVNS. CDR3 coding DNA: TGTGCCAGCAGTGAAACAGGCTATAATTCACCCCTCCACTTT. This sequence encodes CASSETGYNSPLHF.

The chain uses TRBV2 and TRBJ2-5; 10 bases align to TRBD1. After removal of 9 bases from V and 5 bases from J, the junction contained 9 bases not matched to a gene. The CDR3 loop spans 14 amino acids. Per the germline V gene, CDR1 is SNHLY and CDR2 is FYNNEI. The CDR3 bases are TGTGCCAGTACAGGGGGGACAGGGGTGGAGACCCAGTACTTC. Protein product: CASTGGTGVETQYF.

The chain links TRBV7-6 to TRBJ1-3; D is undetermined. Germline V lookup: CDR1 SGHVS, CDR2 FNYEAQ. This CDR3 region has 15 residues. Between the trimmed V and J ends, which lost 5 bases and 0 bases, there was a span of 11 bases. The CDR3 DNA is TGTGCCAGCAGCCCCACCCACTCCTCTGGAAACACCATATATTTT. It specifies CASSPTHSSGNTIYF.

Notes on this clone: The same CDR3 also results from other DNA sequences found in this sample. The V and J genes are TRBV30 and TRBJ2-1, with unresolved D. The CDR3 covers 11 residues. CDR1 and CDR2 from the germline V gene are GTSNPN and SVGIG (reference sequence). Trimming took 3 bases from V and 10 from J, leaving 10 bases between them. CDR3 in amino acids: CAWRLLREQFF. The CDR3 DNA follows: TGTGCCTGGAGGCTACTGCGGGAGCAGTTCTTC.

DNA for the CDR3: TGTGCCAGCAGCTTGGGTCCAGGGCATTCACCCCTCCACTTT. Protein sequence: CASSLGPGHSPLHF. The chain joins TRBV5-8 to TRBJ1-6, with D possibly being TRBD1 (5 bases). V lost 0 bases to trimming and J lost 8 bases, with 9 bases between them. CDR3 length: 14 residues. Germline V CDR1 and CDR2: SGHTS, YDEGEE.

This chain joins TRBV19 and TRBJ1-1; D gene unclear. The V end lost 2 bases, the J end lost 4 bases, and 8 bases lay between the germline ends. Per the germline V gene, CDR1 is LNHDA and CDR2 is SQIVND (reference sequence). The CDR3 sequence is 13 residues long. In nucleotides, the CDR3 is TGTGCCAGTAGTATAAGTTTGGGCACTGAAGCTTTCTTT. This gives the protein CASSISLGTEAFF.

The V gene is TRBV7-9, the J gene TRBJ2-3; D gene uncertain. The V gene lost 5 bases and the J gene lost 2 bases, with 11 bases spanning the gap. The CDR3 is 14 amino acids. CDR1 is SEHNR, CDR2 FQNEAQ, per germline (reference sequence). The CDR3 reads CASSASIITDTQYF. CDR3 DNA: TGTGCCAGCAGCGCAAGCATAATCACAGATACGCAGTATTTT.

The chain links TRBV19 to TRBJ1-3; no definite D call. Germline V CDR1 and CDR2: LNHDA, SQIVND (reference sequence). V lost 7 bases to trimming and J lost 2 bases, with 15 bases between them. This CDR3 region has 15 residues. CDR3 nucleotides: TGTGCCAGTAAGGGCACGGGTGTGACTGGAAACACCATATATTTT. Residues: CASKGTGVTGNTIYF.

V gene TRBV6-5 combines with J gene TRBJ1-3, with 7 bases matching TRBD1. The CDR3 has 15 residues. Germline assignment: CDR1 MNHEY and CDR2 SVGAGI. Trimming took 6 bases from V and 0 from J; bases not matched to a gene: 5. The CDR3 DNA reads TGTGCCAGCAGCAAGGGGACAGCCTCTGGAAACACCATATATTTT. It specifies CASSKGTASGNTIYF.